This TCR beta chain was retrieved from a study of T-cell memory formation after mild COVID-19. Study information: The study found TCR clusters largely donor specific.

Constant-segment primers were used for 5'RACE, and the resulting TCR alpha and TCR beta cDNA libraries carried sample barcodes and UMIs. TCRdb recomputed calls from the 5' RACE reads with MiXCR, one row per CDR3 protein. This table holds under 110,000 distinct CDR3 sequences, around 12% found once. In germline, CDR1 is SGDLS, CDR2 YYNGEE. The V and J ends lost 4 bases and 2 bases respectively, with 9 bases between them. The CDR3 covers 13 residues. This chain connects TRBV9 to TRBJ2-5; perhaps TRBD1 as D (5 bases). The TCR comes from an adult woman who had mild COVID-19 (a few samples of this study predate the infection). Cell type and time point are not known. The sequenced material came from PBMCs or a T cell subset sorted from them (not recorded which). The CDR3 region has the DNA TGTGCCAGCAGCCAGGGAAGACAAGAGACCCAGTACTTC. Translation gives CASSQGRQETQYF.